What follows are 25 T cell receptor beta chains derived from one specimen sequenced in a study of blood T cell repertoires in COVID-19. Libraries were prepared by immunoSEQ multiplex PCR; TCRdb keeps only in-frame clonotypes and omits some of them. The profile shows approximately 100,000 clones, approximately 93% of them singletons. Sequenced input: peripheral blood. Receptor source: a man in his 60s with acute or convalescent COVID-19.

V and J are TRBV4-1 and TRBJ1-2; 7 nucleotides align to TRBD1. The CDR3 covers 16 residues. Germline CDR1 MGHRA, CDR2 YSYEKL. V was pared by 2 bases and J by 6 bases, with 12 bases of the junction left unmatched. The CDR3 region is CASSQYRGRVSDGYTF. Written as DNA, the CDR3 is TGCGCCAGCAGCCAATACAGGGGACGGGTAAGCGATGGCTACACCTTC.

The chain couples TRBV7-2 to TRBJ2-1, with 9 bases lining up with TRBD1. The V gene end was trimmed by 6 bases and the J gene end by 11 bases; junction bases not matched to a gene: 5. Germline V gene sequence: CDR1 SGHTA, CDR2 FQGNSA. The CDR3 consists of 12 residues. In DNA, the CDR3 is TGTGCCAGCAGAAGGACAGGGGTACAGCAGTTCTTC. It is translated as CASRRTGVQQFF.

The rearrangement joins TRBV12-3 or TRBV12-4 to TRBJ1-2; D gene unclear. V lost 8 bases and J lost 8, with 18 bases in between. This CDR3 is 13 amino acids long. CDR3 in DNA: TGTGCCAGCTGTCCCCGCCCTGGCTGGGGCTACACCTTC. Translating gives CASCPRPGWGYTF.

The chain joins TRBV25-1 to TRBJ2-2; 9 bases fit TRBD1. The germline gives CDR1 MGHDK, CDR2 SYGVNS. V shed 1 base and J 6 bases; nucleotides not matched to a gene: 6. The CDR3 loop spans 16 amino acids. The CDR3 DNA reads as TGTGCCAGCAGTGAATGGGACAGGGTGGAGGCCGGGGAGCTGTTTTTT. As protein: CASSEWDRVEAGELFF.

The genes are TRBV11-3 and TRBJ2-1; D is unresolved. Trimming shortened V by 1 base and J by 7 bases, and 8 bases separated the two germline ends. The CDR3 sequence is 13 residues long. Germline CDR1 and CDR2: SGHNT and YENEEA. The CDR3 region has the DNA TGTGCCAGCAGCTTAGGGGCTGGGAATGAGCAGTTCTTC. Its protein product is CASSLGAGNEQFF.

V usage is TRBV5-4 and J usage is TRBJ2-7, with D tentatively TRBD1 (6 bases). The CDR3 extends over 12 amino acids. Trimming took 3 bases from V and 6 from J, leaving 10 bases between them. Germline lookup yields CDR1 SGHNT and CDR2 YYREEE (reference sequence). The CDR3 nucleotides are TGTGCCAGCAGCTGGGACAATTTCGAGCAGTACGTC. Its translation is CASSWDNFEQYV.

This clone was seen once. In DNA form, the CDR3 reads TGTGCCAGTAATTCACGGGGTTCCGGAAACACCATATATTTT. Amino acid sequence: CASNSRGSGNTIYF. The chain recombines TRBV19 with TRBJ1-3; D gene ambiguous. V lost 7 bases, J lost 4 bases, and 14 bases lay in between. The CDR3 contains 14 residues. CDR1 and CDR2 (germline): LNHDA, SQIVND (reference sequence).

The chain links TRBV3-1 (or the pseudogene TRBV3-2) to TRBJ2-1, with D unresolved. The CDR3 covers 12 residues. V lost 4 bases and J lost 7, with 8 bases in between. Germline CDR1 reads LGHDT; CDR2 reads YNNKEL (reference sequence). CDR3 region: CASSRWQNEQFF. The CDR3 DNA follows: TGTGCCAGCAGCCGCTGGCAGAATGAGCAGTTCTTC.

This chain connects TRBV28 to TRBJ1-2; D is uncertain. Germline V gene data show CDR1 as MDHEN and CDR2 as SYDVKM. The CDR3 is 15 amino acids. V was pared by 2 bases and J by 3 bases, with 13 bases between. In DNA form, the CDR3 reads TGTGCCAGCAGTTTAGAGGTCCTACGGGACTATGGCTACACCTTC. This codes for CASSLEVLRDYGYTF.

The chain recombines TRBV4-2 with TRBJ2-7; 10 bases align to TRBD1. CDR3 length equals 16 residues. CDR1 and CDR2 (germline): LGHNA, YNFKEQ. V was clipped by 1 base and J by 3 bases; unmatched bases: 6. The CDR3 loop reads CASSQAAGQGSYEQYF. In DNA, the CDR3 is TGTGCCAGCAGCCAAGCAGCGGGACAGGGGAGCTACGAGCAGTACTTC.

The chain recombines TRBV27 with TRBJ2-1; 9 nucleotides line up with TRBD2. The CDR3 runs to 19 residues. V shed 3 bases, J shed 5 bases, and the junction held 17 bases outside the gene matches. Germline V gene sequence: CDR1 MNHEY, CDR2 SMNVEV (reference sequence). DNA of the CDR3: TGTGCCAGCAGTTTTGCTGCGTCGCTGGCGGGAGGGAAAAACAATGAGCAGTTCTTC. This encodes CASSFAASLAGGKNNEQFF.

The chain employs TRBV19 and TRBJ1-1, with D unclear. Trimming shortened V by 3 bases and J by 0 bases, and 8 bases separated the two germline ends. Per germline, CDR1 LNHDA and CDR2 SQIVND (reference sequence). This CDR3 is 14 amino acids long. The chain's CDR3 is CASSIDRVNTEAFF. In nucleotides, the CDR3 is TGTGCCAGTAGTATTGACCGGGTGAACACTGAAGCTTTCTTT.

The V gene is TRBV7-2, the J gene TRBJ2-7; TRBD2 matches 12 bases. Germline V gives CDR1 SGHTA, CDR2 FQGNSA. The CDR3 is 15 residues long. The ends lost 5 bases at V and 2 bases at J; junction bases unmatched: 4. CDR3 in amino acids: CASSPLAGGPYEQYF. CDR3 coding DNA: TGTGCCAGCAGCCCTCTAGCGGGAGGGCCCTACGAGCAGTACTTC.

The V gene is TRBV2, the J gene TRBJ1-5; no clear D. Trimming removed 5 bases from V and 0 bases from J, with 11 bases in between. The CDR3 runs to 15 residues. The germline CDR1 and CDR2 sequences are SNHLY and FYNNEI. The CDR3 loop reads CASSIPPNSNQPQHF. CDR3 in DNA: TGTGCCAGCAGTATCCCCCCCAATAGCAATCAGCCCCAGCATTTT.

V gene TRBV5-1 combines with J gene TRBJ2-2, with a possible D match to TRBD1 (6 bases). Trimming removed 5 bases from V and 1 base from J, with 12 bases in between. The CDR3 covers 15 residues. Germline V gives CDR1 SGHRS, CDR2 YFSETQ. DNA for the CDR3: TGCGCCAGCAGATGGACAGTCTGGAACACCGGGGAGCTGTTTTTT. This translates into CASRWTVWNTGELFF.

The chain is built from TRBV28 and TRBJ1-4; no firm D call. The ends were cut back, 5 bases at V and 5 bases at J, with 15 bases in the middle. Looked up from germline, CDR1 is MDHEN and CDR2 is SYDVKM. The CDR3 is made up of 15 amino acids. CDR3 in DNA: TGTGCCAGCAGTCCTTCACTGACGGGAAATGAAAAACTGTTTTTT. Translated: CASSPSLTGNEKLFF.

The gene calls are TRBV19 and TRBJ1-4; D is possibly TRBD1 (6 bases). The CDR3 totals 13 residues. Trimming cost V 6 bases and J 4 bases, with 9 bases left between them. The germline gives CDR1 LNHDA, CDR2 SQIVND (reference sequence). This CDR3 reads CASSPRGNEKLFF. CDR3 in DNA: TGTGCCAGTAGCCCCAGGGGTAATGAAAAACTGTTTTTT.

The J gene is TRBJ2-7, the V gene TRBV14; the match to TRBD2 covers 14 bases. This CDR3 has 15 residues. V was clipped by 6 bases and J by 8 bases; unmatched bases: 9. The germline V gene has CDR1 SGHDN and CDR2 FVKESK. The CDR3 spells CASRDTGTSGSKQYF. The CDR3, as DNA: TGTGCCAGCAGGGACACCGGGACTAGCGGGAGTAAGCAGTACTTC.

The chain links TRBV10-3 to TRBJ2-7; D might be TRBD2 (5 bases). CDR3 size: 12 residues. V was cut by 5 bases and J by 7 bases, with 12 bases left in between. Germline-derived CDR1 and CDR2 are ENHRY and SYGVKD. CDR3 sequence reads: CAISLGPGEQYF. CDR3 coding DNA: TGTGCCATCAGTCTAGGACCGGGGGAGCAGTACTTC.

The rearrangement uses TRBV7-9 and TRBJ2-5, with 9 bases fitting TRBD2. V lost 5 bases and J lost 5; bases outside the gene matches: 6. CDR1 is SEHNR and CDR2 is FQNEAQ in the germline V gene (reference sequence). The CDR3 extends over 14 amino acids. This chain's CDR3 is CASSHPSGIETQYF. CDR3 DNA sequence: TGTGCCAGCAGCCACCCTAGCGGGATCGAGACCCAGTACTTC.

This clone was observed a handful of times. The chain joins TRBV15 to TRBJ2-3, with D possibly being TRBD2 (7 bases). The CDR3 consists of 15 residues. V was shortened by 3 bases and J by 2 bases, with 12 bases between the two germline ends. CDR1 and CDR2 (germline): LNHNV, YYDKDF (reference sequence). CDR3 residues: CATSRGGRLTDTQYF. The CDR3 DNA is TGTGCCACCAGCAGGGGGGGGCGGCTCACAGATACGCAGTATTTT.

The chain employs TRBV2 and TRBJ1-1; 7 bases align to TRBD1. CDR1 is SNHLY and CDR2 is FYNNEI in the germline V gene. The CDR3 length is 14 residues. J lost 1 base, V lost 6 bases, and 5 bases had no gene match. In DNA, the CDR3 is TGTGCCAGCAGCGCGGACAGGCGGAACACTGAAGCTTTCTTT. Translation: CASSADRRNTEAFF. Drawing the rest from reference TRBV2 and TRBJ1-1, the complete variable domain is EPEVTQTPSHQVTQMGQEVILRCVPISNHLYFYWYRQILGQKVEFLVSFYNNEISEKSEIFDDQFSVERPDGSNFTLKIRSTKLEDSAMYFCASSADRRNTEAFFGQGTRLTVV.

V and J are TRBV5-3 and TRBJ2-5; D might be TRBD1 (5 bases). TRBV5-3 is flagged as an ORF with uncertain function. The V end was cut by 2 bases, the J end by 0 bases, with 8 bases between. There are 14 residues in the CDR3. The DNA of the CDR3 is TGTGCCAGAAGCTTTGGCAGGGACCAAGAGACCCAGTACTTC. This gives the protein CARSFGRDQETQYF.

The CDR3 reads CAWSKWFGQGEAFF. DNA of the CDR3: TGTGCCTGGAGTAAGTGGTTTGGACAGGGTGAAGCTTTCTTT. This chain uses TRBV30 with TRBJ1-1, with TRBD1 matching 8 bases. The ends lost 2 bases at V and 7 bases at J; junction bases unmatched: 9. Per the germline V gene, CDR1 is GTSNPN and CDR2 is SVGIG (reference sequence). The CDR3 consists of 14 residues.

The CDR3 is CASSSLSALGYEQYF. CDR3 DNA: TGTGCCAGCAGTTCCCTTTCGGCTCTAGGCTACGAGCAGTACTTC. The chain links TRBV27 to TRBJ2-7; D is unclear. V was cut by 4 bases and J by 3 bases, with 16 bases left in between. Per germline, CDR1 MNHEY and CDR2 SMNVEV (reference sequence). This CDR3 spans 15 amino acids.